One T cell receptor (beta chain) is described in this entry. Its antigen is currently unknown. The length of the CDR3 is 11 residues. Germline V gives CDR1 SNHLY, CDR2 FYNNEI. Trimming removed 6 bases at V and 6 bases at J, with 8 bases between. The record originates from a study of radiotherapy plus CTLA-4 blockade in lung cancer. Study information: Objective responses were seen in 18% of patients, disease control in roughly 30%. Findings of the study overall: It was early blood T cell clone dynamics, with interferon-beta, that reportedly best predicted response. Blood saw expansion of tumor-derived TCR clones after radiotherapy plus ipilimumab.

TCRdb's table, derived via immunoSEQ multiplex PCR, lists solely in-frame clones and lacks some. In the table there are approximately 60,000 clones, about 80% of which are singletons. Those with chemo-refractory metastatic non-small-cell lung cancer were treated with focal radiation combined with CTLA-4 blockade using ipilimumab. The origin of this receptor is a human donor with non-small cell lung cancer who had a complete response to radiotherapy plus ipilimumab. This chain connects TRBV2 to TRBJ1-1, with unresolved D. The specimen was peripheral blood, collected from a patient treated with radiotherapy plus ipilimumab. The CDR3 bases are TGTGCCAGCAGAAAGACCCCTGAAGCTTTCTTT. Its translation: CASRKTPEAFF.